This T cell receptor (beta chain) is drawn from a study of shared T cell receptors in the human thymus. This clone was seen a few times. The protocol was immunoSEQ multiplex PCR, while the TCRdb copy is restricted to in-frame clones and leaves out a portion. The sample includes about 660,000 clones, more than 75% seen only once; the top ten take about 0.01%. The germline CDR1 and CDR2 sequences are LNHDA and SQIVND (reference sequence). The CDR3 is 12 amino acids. V was trimmed by 10 bases and J by 4 bases, leaving 11 bases between them. The data also belong to a second study, concerning human thymus T cells.

This receptor was obtained from a boy in the first two years of life with a congenital heart defect. The chain couples TRBV19 to TRBJ1-5, with D uncertain. The sequenced sample consisted of thymocytes. CDR3 sequence (DNA): TGTGCCACCTCGGGGAGGAATCAGCCCCAGCATTTT. Translation: CATSGRNQPQHF.